The 13 T cell receptor beta chains listed next were all sequenced from one sample in a study of regulatory dendritic cells for organ transplantation. The repertoire was sequenced with immunoSEQ multiplex PCR; TCRdb's copy has only in-frame clones and lacks some. The sample has more than 9,500 clones; roughly 90% are singletons. These receptors lack a known antigen. Sorted T cells were CFSE-labeled and cultured approximately five days with allogeneic regulatory or mature dendritic cells at 1:10. Sequencing was done on a sample of naive CD8+ T cells from blood cultured with regulatory dendritic cells. Noted subset: CD45RA+ naive T cells. All receptors derive from a human donor in good health.

The chain has TRBV28 and TRBJ2-1, with D possibly matching TRBD2 (6 bases). CDR3 length: 14 amino acids. Germline V gene lookup returns CDR1 MDHEN and CDR2 SYDVKM. Trimming stripped 6 bases from V and 2 bases from J, with 11 bases between. DNA for the CDR3: TGTGCCAGCAGCGTGACTAGTACCTACAATGAGCAGTTCTTC. Protein product: CASSVTSTYNEQFF.

The CDR3 DNA reads as TGTGCCAGCAGCCAAGATCTTTCAGGAAGCCGATATGGCTACACCTTC. It yields the protein CASSQDLSGSRYGYTF. The chain uses TRBV4-2 and TRBJ1-2; D not certain. Trimming stripped 0 bases from V and 5 bases from J, with 16 bases between. This CDR3 contains 16 residues. Germline assignment: CDR1 LGHNA and CDR2 YNFKEQ.

This sequence joins TRBV28 and TRBJ2-7; no clear D. Germline loops: CDR1 MDHEN, CDR2 SYDVKM. The CDR3 is 11 residues long. V was cut by 7 bases and J by 4 bases, with 8 bases left in between. The CDR3 here is CASTFGYEQYF. The CDR3, as DNA: TGTGCCAGCACCTTCGGTTACGAGCAGTACTTC.

J is TRBJ2-7 and V is TRBV4-3, with D possibly being TRBD1 (6 bases). Germline CDR1 and CDR2: LGHNA and YSLEER. V was pared by 1 base and J by 6 bases, with 10 bases between. CDR3 size: 13 residues. The DNA for the CDR3 is TGCGCCAGCAGCCAAGTCACAGGGATCGAGCAGTACTTC. It yields the protein CASSQVTGIEQYF.

This clone appeared a single time. V usage is TRBV28 and J usage is TRBJ2-1, with a tentative D call TRBD2 (6 bases). Germline CDR1 reads MDHEN; CDR2 reads SYDVKM. The CDR3 contains 14 residues. V was pared by 10 bases and J by 5 bases, with 18 bases between. CDR3 region: CATTDYQSDNEQFF. CDR3 coding DNA: TGTGCCACCACGGACTACCAATCGGACAATGAGCAGTTCTTC.

The chain has TRBV27 and TRBJ2-3; weak D call: TRBD1 (5 bases). The CDR3 loop spans 15 amino acids. In germline, CDR1 is MNHEY, CDR2 SMNVEV (reference sequence). V was trimmed by 2 bases and J by 1 base, leaving 10 bases between them. The CDR3 DNA is TGTGCCAGCAGTTTAAAGGGGCTCCGCACAGATACGCAGTATTTT. It translates to CASSLKGLRTDTQYF.

This chain joins TRBV29-1 and TRBJ2-7; 13 positions match TRBD2. J gave up 4 bases and V 7 bases, and 7 bases lay outside the gene matches. The CDR3 covers 14 residues. CDR1 and CDR2 from the germline V gene are SQVTM and ANQGSEA. The CDR3 nucleotides are TGCAGCGCTGGGACTAGCGGGAAGTGGTACGAGCAGTACTTC. Amino acids: CSAGTSGKWYEQYF.

The rearrangement joins TRBV5-6 to TRBJ2-1, with TRBD1 matching 7 bases. CDR1 and CDR2 from the germline V gene are SGHDT and YYEEEE. This CDR3 has 16 residues. Unmatched junction bases numbered 15, after V lost 4 bases and J lost 8 bases. The CDR3 region is CASSARDRPLVYEQFF. CDR3 DNA: TGTGCCAGCAGCGCCCGGGACAGACCCTTGGTCTATGAGCAGTTCTTC.

For the CDR3, the DNA is TGTGCCAGCAGTCTTGACAGGGGCACTCAGCCCCAGCATTTT. It codes for CASSLDRGTQPQHF. The chain carries TRBV28 and TRBJ1-5; 8 positions agree with TRBD1. This CDR3 spans 14 amino acids. The V segment lost 5 bases and the J segment 6 bases; nucleotides outside the gene matches: 6. Germline CDR1 MDHEN, CDR2 SYDVKM. The full variable domain, its missing parts supplied by reference TRBV28 and TRBJ1-5, is DVKVTQSSRYLVKRTGEKVFLECVQDMDHENMFWYRQDPGLGLRLIYFSYDVKMKEKGDIPEGYSVSREKKERFSLILESASTNQTSMYLCASSLDRGTQPQHFGDGTRLSIL.

This chain links TRBV7-9 with TRBJ1-6; D is unresolved. This CDR3 has 13 residues. Germline V CDR1 and CDR2: SEHNR, FQNEAQ (reference sequence). V shed 5 bases and J shed 4 bases, with 6 bases lying between them. The CDR3 sequence is CASSPEYNSPLHF. The CDR3 DNA is TGTGCCAGCAGCCCAGAGTATAATTCACCCCTCCACTTT.

This chain uses TRBV2 with TRBJ1-1; D not certain. V shed 3 bases and J shed 1 base, with 9 bases lying between them. The CDR3 contains 14 residues. Germline V CDR1 and CDR2: SNHLY, FYNNEI. CDR3 sequence reads: CASSDTFQNTEAFF. The CDR3 nucleotides read TGTGCCAGCAGTGACACTTTTCAGAACACTGAAGCTTTCTTT.

The V call is TRBV4-3, the J call TRBJ1-4; D gene uncertain. Germline V lookup: CDR1 LGHNA, CDR2 YSLEER. V lost 4 bases, J lost 0 bases, and 12 bases lay in between. The CDR3 has 16 amino acids. The CDR3 DNA reads TGCGCCAGCAGCCTTCAAGGGCCCCCAACTAATGAAAAACTGTTTTTT. This translates into CASSLQGPPTNEKLFF.

V and J are TRBV28 and TRBJ1-5, with D tentatively TRBD1 (5 bases). CDR1 MDHEN and CDR2 SYDVKM come from the germline V gene. The CDR3 is 15 residues long. Deletions cut 8 bases from V and 6 bases from J, with 20 bases between. CDR3 sequence (DNA): TGTGCCAGCCACCTGGGCCCGGGGGAGGGTCAGCCCCAGCATTTT. Translation: CASHLGPGEGQPQHF. Complete variable domain (other parts from reference TRBV28 and TRBJ1-5): DVKVTQSSRYLVKRTGEKVFLECVQDMDHENMFWYRQDPGLGLRLIYFSYDVKMKEKGDIPEGYSVSREKKERFSLILESASTNQTSMYLCASHLGPGEGQPQHFGDGTRLSIL.